The subject of this entry is one T cell receptor beta chain. What it binds is not known. Time point indicated: after neoadjuvant nivolumab, at surgical resection. V dropped 6 bases and J dropped 4 bases, with 13 bases sitting between them. Looked up from germline, CDR1 is MGHRA and CDR2 is YSYEKL. The CDR3 has 14 amino acids. These data are taken from a study of neoadjuvant anti-PD-1 for oral cavity cancer. Study-wide results and caveats: After neoadjuvant nivolumab, PBMC T cell clonality was significantly higher in non-responders than responders. Each response group had just a few patients in TCR analyses. Pretreatment Treg/Th17 ratio correlated inversely with post-treatment tumor clonality.

Libraries were prepared by immunoSEQ multiplex PCR; TCRdb keeps only in-frame clonotypes and omits some of them. The profile shows 14,000 or so clones, 60% to 80% of them singletons. The sequences come from PBMCs, collected after nivolumab (anti-PD-1) treatment. The sequence derives from a person aged 35-80 years with oral cavity squamous cell carcinoma. V gene TRBV4-1 combines with J gene TRBJ2-1, with a possible D match to TRBD1 (5 bases). The CDR3 region has the DNA TGCGCCAGCAGGAATACAGGTGTTTACAATGAGCAGTTCTTC. The encoded protein is CASRNTGVYNEQFF.